The 5 T cell receptor beta chains given below trace back to one sample, sequenced in a study of T cell changes during pregnancy in multiple sclerosis. Assay: immunoSEQ multiplex PCR; the TCRdb copy retains only in-frame clones and omits some. This table has around 62,000 clones, roughly 87% appearing once. This material consisted of peripheral blood, taken in the first trimester of pregnancy. These receptors originate from a female donor with multiple sclerosis, enrolled in a pregnancy study.

The gene calls are TRBV5-8 and TRBJ2-1; 10 positions agree with TRBD1. V lost 0 bases to trimming and J lost 6 bases; unmatched junction nucleotides: 9. Germline values: CDR1 SGHTS, CDR2 YDEGEE. This CDR3 region has 17 residues. CDR3 sequence: CASSLVPGTGVLNEQFF. In nucleotides, the CDR3 is TGTGCCAGCAGCTTGGTTCCTGGGACAGGGGTCCTCAATGAGCAGTTCTTC.

The J gene is TRBJ2-5, the V gene TRBV9; 14 nucleotides match TRBD2. This CDR3 contains 16 residues. The germline gives CDR1 SGDLS, CDR2 YYNGEE. Unmatched junction bases numbered 2, after V lost 3 bases and J lost 1 base. The CDR3 here is CASSEGTSGGQETQYF. CDR3 sequence (DNA): TGTGCCAGCAGCGAGGGGACTAGCGGGGGCCAAGAGACCCAGTACTTC.

The CDR3 region is CASSAGQGLVFF. CDR3 sequence (DNA): TGTGCCAGCAGCGCCGGACAAGGTTTGGTGTTTTTT. The chain links TRBV5-4 to TRBJ1-4; a weak D match, TRBD1 (5 bases). With 4 bases removed from V and 15 bases from J, the gap between germline ends came to 16 bases. CDR1 is SGHNT, CDR2 YYREEE, per germline (reference sequence). This CDR3 comprises 12 residues. Looking up the rest from reference TRBV5-4 and TRBJ1-4 gives the full variable domain: ETGVTQSPTHLIKTRGQQVTLRCSSQSGHNTVSWYQQALGQGPQFIFQYYREEENGRGNFPPRFSGLQFPNYSSELNVNALELDDSALYLCASSAGQGLVFFGSGTQLSVL.

The chain carries TRBV6-5 and TRBJ1-2; possible D gene TRBD1, 5 bases. There are 13 residues in the CDR3. The germline V gene encodes CDR1 MNHEY and CDR2 SVGAGI. The V and J ends lost 2 bases and 3 bases respectively, with 7 bases between them. CDR3 region: CASSYAGHYGYTF. The CDR3 DNA reads TGTGCCAGCAGTTACGCGGGGCACTATGGCTACACCTTC.

This chain uses TRBV7-2 with TRBJ2-7; D is possibly TRBD1 (5 bases). This CDR3 contains 14 residues. V gave up 5 bases and J gave up 1 base, with 12 bases separating them. CDR1 is SGHTA and CDR2 is FQGNSA in the germline V gene. CDR3 region: CASSHPPGSYEQYF. The CDR3 DNA reads TGTGCCAGCAGCCACCCCCCAGGGTCCTACGAGCAGTACTTC.